Listed below are T cell receptor beta chains from one sample, sequenced in a study of blood T cell repertoires in COVID-19. Sequenced by immunoSEQ multiplex PCR; TCRdb stores in-frame clones only, minus some. The sample lists 100,000 or so clones; more than 90% were seen once. Specimen: peripheral blood. The receptors were sampled from an older man with acute or convalescent COVID-19. CDR3s include the opening cysteine and the closing phenylalanine or tryptophan. Fields, in order: J gene, D gene, clone size, V gene, CDR3 protein, CDR3 DNA. A D gene is named only where the DNA matches it firmly. Clone size is shown for a subset of rows, as once, few, many or a class of expanded clone.

J gene: TRBJ2-4; D gene: TRBD2; clone size: NA; V gene: TRBV4-1; CDR3 protein: CASSQPGLAIAKNIQYF; CDR3 DNA: TGCGCCAGCAGCCAACCGGGACTAGCGATAGCCAAAAACATTCAGTACTTC
J gene: TRBJ1-5; D gene: NA; clone size: NA; V gene: TRBV6-6; CDR3 protein: CASHAGRNQPQHF; CDR3 DNA: TGTGCCAGCCACGCGGGACGCAATCAGCCCCAGCATTTT
J gene: TRBJ1-4; D gene: NA; clone size: NA; V gene: TRBV10-3; CDR3 protein: CAISSSQGSTNEKLFF; CDR3 DNA: TGTGCCATCAGTTCCTCGCAGGGATCAACTAATGAAAAACTGTTTTTT
J gene: TRBJ2-3; D gene: TRBD2; clone size: NA; V gene: TRBV5-1; CDR3 protein: CASSFGTSSDTQYF; CDR3 DNA: TGCGCCAGCAGCTTCGGGACTAGCTCAGATACGCAGTATTTT
J gene: TRBJ2-5; D gene: TRBD2; clone size: NA; V gene: TRBV5-1; CDR3 protein: CASSGSGAGRETQYF; CDR3 DNA: TGCGCCAGCAGCGGAAGCGGGGCGGGTCGGGAGACCCAGTACTTC
J gene: TRBJ1-1; D gene: NA; clone size: NA; V gene: TRBV6-4; CDR3 protein: CASSDSDRIEAFF; CDR3 DNA: TGTGCCAGCAGTGACTCGGACAGAATTGAAGCTTTCTTT
J gene: TRBJ1-2; D gene: NA; clone size: NA; V gene: TRBV18; CDR3 protein: CASSPSGEYGYTF; CDR3 DNA: TGTGCCAGCTCACCATCGGGGGAGTACGGCTACACCTTC
J gene: TRBJ1-6; D gene: NA; clone size: few; V gene: TRBV12-3/TRBV12-4; CDR3 protein: CASGSSYNSPLHF; CDR3 DNA: TGTGCCAGCGGGAGCTCCTATAATTCACCCCTCCACTTT
J gene: TRBJ1-6; D gene: NA; clone size: NA; V gene: TRBV19; CDR3 protein: CASSSLGGGNNSPLHF; CDR3 DNA: TGTGCCAGTAGTTCCCTGGGGGGGGGAAACAATTCACCCCTCCACTTT
J gene: TRBJ1-1; D gene: NA; clone size: NA; V gene: TRBV30; CDR3 protein: CAWSGGGILNTEAFF; CDR3 DNA: TGTGCCTGGAGTGGAGGAGGGATACTGAACACTGAAGCTTTCTTT
J gene: TRBJ1-3; D gene: NA; clone size: NA; V gene: TRBV5-6; CDR3 protein: CASSLVADKLSGNTIYF; CDR3 DNA: TGTGCCAGCAGCTTGGTGGCGGATAAGCTCTCTGGAAACACCATATATTTT
J gene: TRBJ2-1; D gene: TRBD2; clone size: NA; V gene: TRBV10-1; CDR3 protein: CASCGGLWGGEQFF; CDR3 DNA: TGCGCCAGCTGTGGGGGACTCTGGGGGGGGGAGCAGTTCTTC
J gene: TRBJ1-5; D gene: NA; clone size: NA; V gene: TRBV19; CDR3 protein: CASRNLGQNNQPQHF; CDR3 DNA: TGTGCCAGTAGAAACCTTGGACAGAACAATCAGCCCCAGCATTTT
J gene: TRBJ1-4; D gene: NA; clone size: NA; V gene: TRBV4-1; CDR3 protein: CASSQDPPMGGADEKLFF; CDR3 DNA: TGCGCCAGCAGCCAAGATCCCCCGATGGGGGGGGCTGATGAAAAACTGTTTTTT
J gene: TRBJ1-3; D gene: TRBD1; clone size: NA; V gene: TRBV11-2; CDR3 protein: CASSPSTGGGYTIYF; CDR3 DNA: TGTGCCAGCAGCCCCTCGACAGGGGGCGGCTACACCATATATTTT
J gene: TRBJ1-6; D gene: TRBD1; clone size: NA; V gene: TRBV5-1; CDR3 protein: CASSSEGQGGISPLHF; CDR3 DNA: TGCGCCAGCAGCTCCGAAGGACAGGGAGGAATTTCACCCCTCCACTTT
J gene: TRBJ2-7; D gene: NA; clone size: NA; V gene: TRBV4-1; CDR3 protein: CASSQGRGLLAKVDEQYF; CDR3 DNA: TGCGCCAGCAGCCAAGGAAGGGGCTTACTAGCAAAGGTCGACGAGCAGTACTTC
J gene: TRBJ2-3; D gene: NA; clone size: NA; V gene: TRBV27; CDR3 protein: CASSFWGVFREDTQYF; CDR3 DNA: TGTGCCAGCAGCTTCTGGGGGGTCTTTAGAGAAGATACGCAGTATTTT
J gene: TRBJ1-1; D gene: TRBD1; clone size: NA; V gene: TRBV6-5; CDR3 protein: CASSYSDRAAEAFF; CDR3 DNA: TGTGCCAGCAGTTACTCGGACAGGGCCGCTGAAGCTTTCTTT
J gene: TRBJ1-2; D gene: NA; clone size: NA; V gene: TRBV3-1/TRBV3-2; CDR3 protein: CASSQDGGKVSYGYTF; CDR3 DNA: TGTGCCAGCAGCCAAGATGGCGGTAAGGTCAGCTATGGCTACACCTTC
J gene: TRBJ2-5; D gene: TRBD2; clone size: NA; V gene: TRBV6-5; CDR3 protein: CASRTSGGARETQYF; CDR3 DNA: TGTGCCAGCCGTACTAGCGGGGGGGCGCGGGAGACCCAGTACTTC
J gene: TRBJ2-1; D gene: NA; clone size: NA; V gene: TRBV11-3; CDR3 protein: CASSTRLNPGYNEQFF; CDR3 DNA: TGTGCCAGCAGCACGCGACTGAACCCTGGATACAATGAGCAGTTCTTC
J gene: TRBJ2-3; D gene: NA; clone size: NA; V gene: TRBV19; CDR3 protein: CASSSSVYLGSDTQYF; CDR3 DNA: TGTGCCAGTAGTAGTAGCGTTTATTTGGGTTCAGATACGCAGTATTTT
J gene: TRBJ1-2; D gene: TRBD1; clone size: NA; V gene: TRBV7-8; CDR3 protein: CASSLARQGNYGYTF; CDR3 DNA: TGTGCCAGCAGCTTAGCAAGACAGGGGAACTATGGCTACACCTTC
J gene: TRBJ2-7; D gene: TRBD1; clone size: NA; V gene: TRBV19; CDR3 protein: CASSLQGAYEQYF; CDR3 DNA: TGTGCCAGTAGTTTGCAGGGGGCCTACGAGCAGTACTTC
J gene: TRBJ2-1; D gene: NA; clone size: NA; V gene: TRBV4-3; CDR3 protein: CASSQDRLAAYNEQFF; CDR3 DNA: TGCGCCAGCAGCCAAGATCGCCTAGCCGCCTACAATGAGCAGTTCTTC
J gene: TRBJ2-6; D gene: NA; clone size: once; V gene: TRBV28; CDR3 protein: CASRRGDYSGANVLTF; CDR3 DNA: TGTGCCAGCCGCAGGGGAGACTACTCTGGGGCCAACGTCCTGACTTTC
J gene: TRBJ1-2; D gene: TRBD1; clone size: NA; V gene: TRBV4-1; CDR3 protein: CASSQRDRGYGYTF; CDR3 DNA: TGCGCCAGCAGCCAAAGGGACAGGGGCTATGGCTACACCTTC
J gene: TRBJ2-5; D gene: TRBD2; clone size: NA; V gene: TRBV18; CDR3 protein: CASSPAGEETQYF; CDR3 DNA: TGTGCCAGCTCACCGGCGGGGGAAGAGACCCAGTACTTC
J gene: TRBJ1-2; D gene: TRBD1; clone size: NA; V gene: TRBV7-9; CDR3 protein: CASSEGQASGGYTF; CDR3 DNA: TGTGCCAGCAGCGAGGGACAGGCGTCGGGTGGCTACACCTTC
J gene: TRBJ2-2; D gene: NA; clone size: NA; V gene: TRBV14; CDR3 protein: CASSQDGLTAANTGELFF; CDR3 DNA: TGTGCCAGCAGCCAAGACGGGCTTACAGCGGCGAACACCGGGGAGCTGTTTTTT
J gene: TRBJ1-5; D gene: NA; clone size: NA; V gene: TRBV18; CDR3 protein: CASSPISGAGNQPQHF; CDR3 DNA: TGTGCCAGCTCACCAATTTCAGGGGCGGGCAATCAGCCCCAGCATTTT
J gene: TRBJ2-7; D gene: TRBD2; clone size: NA; V gene: TRBV20-1; CDR3 protein: CSALTSGRAYF; CDR3 DNA: TGCAGTGCCCTGACTAGCGGGAGGGCTTACTTC
J gene: TRBJ2-3; D gene: NA; clone size: NA; V gene: TRBV3-1/TRBV3-2; CDR3 protein: CASSQAGGYPTDTQYF; CDR3 DNA: TGTGCCAGCAGCCAGGCCGGGGGTTACCCCACAGATACGCAGTATTTT
J gene: TRBJ1-1; D gene: NA; clone size: once; V gene: TRBV11-3; CDR3 protein: CASSLGTEYEAFF; CDR3 DNA: TGTGCCAGCAGCTTAGGGACAGAGTATGAAGCTTTCTTT
J gene: TRBJ2-7; D gene: TRBD2; clone size: NA; V gene: TRBV29-1; CDR3 protein: CSVKREGRNEQYF; CDR3 DNA: TGCAGCGTTAAGCGGGAGGGCCGGAACGAGCAGTACTTC
J gene: TRBJ2-1; D gene: NA; clone size: NA; V gene: TRBV2; CDR3 protein: CASSELSSSYNEQFF; CDR3 DNA: TGTGCCAGCAGCGAACTTAGTAGTTCCTACAATGAGCAGTTCTTC
J gene: TRBJ2-2; D gene: TRBD1; clone size: NA; V gene: TRBV7-3; CDR3 protein: CASSLTWGQGATGELFF; CDR3 DNA: TGTGCCAGCAGCTTAACTTGGGGACAGGGGGCAACCGGGGAGCTGTTTTTT
J gene: TRBJ1-2; D gene: NA; clone size: NA; V gene: TRBV6-5; CDR3 protein: CASRRGLLGYTF; CDR3 DNA: TGTGCCAGCAGGCGGGGTTTGTTAGGCTACACCTTC
J gene: TRBJ1-6; D gene: NA; clone size: NA; V gene: TRBV7-8; CDR3 protein: CASSPLGQRDNSPLHF; CDR3 DNA: TGTGCCAGCAGCCCCTTGGGGCAGAGAGATAATTCACCCCTCCACTTT
J gene: TRBJ1-5; D gene: NA; clone size: NA; V gene: TRBV10-2; CDR3 protein: CASTEGRDRPQHF; CDR3 DNA: TGCGCCAGCACCGAAGGCCGGGATCGGCCCCAGCATTTT